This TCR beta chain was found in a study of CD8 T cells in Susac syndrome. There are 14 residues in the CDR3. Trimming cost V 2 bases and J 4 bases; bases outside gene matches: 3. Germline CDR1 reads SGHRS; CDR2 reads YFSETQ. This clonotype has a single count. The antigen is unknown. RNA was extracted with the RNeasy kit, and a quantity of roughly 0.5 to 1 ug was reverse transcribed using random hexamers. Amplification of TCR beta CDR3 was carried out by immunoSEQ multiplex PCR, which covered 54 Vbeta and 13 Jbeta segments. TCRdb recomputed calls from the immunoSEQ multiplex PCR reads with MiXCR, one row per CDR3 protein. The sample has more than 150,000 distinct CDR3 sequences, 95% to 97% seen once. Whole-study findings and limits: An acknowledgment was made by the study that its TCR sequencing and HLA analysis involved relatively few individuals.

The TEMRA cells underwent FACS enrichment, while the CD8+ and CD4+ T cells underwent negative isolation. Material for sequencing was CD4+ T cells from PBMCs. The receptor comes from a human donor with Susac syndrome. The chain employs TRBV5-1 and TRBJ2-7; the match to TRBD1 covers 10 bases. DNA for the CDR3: TGCGCCAGCAGCTTCTCGGACAGGGGGTACGAGCAGTACTTC. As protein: CASSFSDRGYEQYF.